This entry features one T cell receptor beta chain sequence. Its antigen is not identified. Genomic DNA, for the unsorted samples, came from about 90 million PBMCs. The sample originates from a study of shared clonotypes between healthy human individuals. Every subset had its genomic DNA shared out evenly among several immunoSEQ plates. The assay was immunoSEQ multiplex PCR, and TCRdb's table has in-frame clones only and misses some. The table has around 500,000 clones, around 73% seen once. Overall study findings and caveats: Enrolling few donors narrowed the genetic and exposure-history diversity that was represented. Collection of samples was limited to blood; tissue repertoires likely differ.

The CDR3 is 15 residues long. Unmatched junction bases numbered 4, after V lost 5 bases and J lost 6 bases. Germline CDR1 MNHNY, CDR2 SVGAGI (reference sequence). The source is a woman aged 40-49 years in good health. Some clones in this sample may be carry-over from other donors' samples. Material for sequencing was PBMCs. The rearrangement links TRBV6-6 to TRBJ1-4, with TRBD1 matching 12 bases. For the CDR3, the DNA is TGTGCCAGCAGTGAGAGGGACAGGGGGCATGAAAAACTGTTTTTT. It specifies CASSERDRGHEKLFF.